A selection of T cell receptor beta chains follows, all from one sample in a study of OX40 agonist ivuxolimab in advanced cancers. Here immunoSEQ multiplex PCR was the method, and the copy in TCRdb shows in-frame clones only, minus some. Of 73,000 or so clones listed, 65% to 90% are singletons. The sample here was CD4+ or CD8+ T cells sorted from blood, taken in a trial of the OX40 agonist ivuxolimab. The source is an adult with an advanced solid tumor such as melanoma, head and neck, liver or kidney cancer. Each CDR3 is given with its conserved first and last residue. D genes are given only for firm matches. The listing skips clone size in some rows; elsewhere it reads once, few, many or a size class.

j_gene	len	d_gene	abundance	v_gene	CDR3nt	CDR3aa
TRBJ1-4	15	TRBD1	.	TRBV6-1	TGTGCCAGCAGTGAAATGGGGACAGCTAATGAAAAACTGTTTTTT	CASSEMGTANEKLFF
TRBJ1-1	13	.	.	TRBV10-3	TGTGCCATCAGTGGGACAGAGAACACTGAAGCTTTCTTT	CAISGTENTEAFF
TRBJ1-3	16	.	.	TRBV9	TGTGCCAGCAGCGTAGCTCCCCAAGGGTTTGGAAACACCATATATTTT	CASSVAPQGFGNTIYF
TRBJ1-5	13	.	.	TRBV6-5	TGTGCCAGCAGCGCCAATAACAATCAGCCCCAGCATTTT	CASSANNNQPQHF
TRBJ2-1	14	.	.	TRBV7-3	TGTGCCAGCAGTTCGACCCCCAATGTCAATGAGCAGTTCTTC	CASSSTPNVNEQFF
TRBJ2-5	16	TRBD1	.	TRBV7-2	TGTGCCAGCACCCCAATAACGACAGGGGGCCAAGAGACCCAGTACTTC	CASTPITTGGQETQYF
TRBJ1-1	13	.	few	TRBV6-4	TGTGCCAGCAGTGATAGGGTAAACACTGAAGCTTTCTTT	CASSDRVNTEAFF
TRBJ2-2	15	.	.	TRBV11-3	TGTGCCAGCAGCTCCCTACCGGGGAACACCGGGGAGCTGTTTTTT	CASSSLPGNTGELFF
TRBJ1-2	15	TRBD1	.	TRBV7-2	TGTGCCAGCAGCAACAGACAGGGAGGGAGCTATGGCTACACCTTC	CASSNRQGGSYGYTF
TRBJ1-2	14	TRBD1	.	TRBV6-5	TGTGCCAGCACCTACTCAGGGGGCGGCTATGGCTACACCTTC	CASTYSGGGYGYTF
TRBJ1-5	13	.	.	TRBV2	TGTGCCAGCAGTCGATCTAGCAATCAGCCCCAGCATTTT	CASSRSSNQPQHF
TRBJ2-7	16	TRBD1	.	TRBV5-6	TGTGCCAGCAGCTTCCGGACAGGGGGCGGCTCCTACGAGCAGTACTTC	CASSFRTGGGSYEQYF
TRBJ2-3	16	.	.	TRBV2	TGTGCCAGCAGCCCATCAAAGGCTAGCGGCACAGATACGCAGTATTTT	CASSPSKASGTDTQYF
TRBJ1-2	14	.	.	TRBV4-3	TGCGCCAGCAGCCCTAACTATGGGCCCTATGGCTACACCTTC	CASSPNYGPYGYTF
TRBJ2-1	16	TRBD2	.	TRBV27	TGTGCCAGCAGTTTATCAGGGACTAGCCGGTCCAATGAGCAGTTCTTC	CASSLSGTSRSNEQFF
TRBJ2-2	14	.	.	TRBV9	TGTGCCAGCAGCGTTACAGGGACCGCCGGGGAGCTGTTTTTT	CASSVTGTAGELFF
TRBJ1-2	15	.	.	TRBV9	TGTGCCAGCAGCGTTTGGGGGAGGGGGAACTATGGCTACACCTTC	CASSVWGRGNYGYTF
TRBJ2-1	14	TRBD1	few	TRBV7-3	TGTGCCAGCAGCGCGGGACAGGGCCACAATGAGCAGTTCTTC	CASSAGQGHNEQFF
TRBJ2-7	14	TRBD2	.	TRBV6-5	TGTGCCAGCAGCCAAAGCGGGAGAGGAGGCGAGCAGTACTTC	CASSQSGRGGEQYF
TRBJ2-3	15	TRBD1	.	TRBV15	TGTGCCACCAGCATCGGACAGGCGAGCACAGATACGCAGTATTTT	CATSIGQASTDTQYF
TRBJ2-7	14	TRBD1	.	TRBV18	TGTGCCAGCTCGTCCAGACAGGGGGTATACGAGCAGTACTTC	CASSSRQGVYEQYF
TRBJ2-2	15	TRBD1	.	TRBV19	TGTGCCAGTAGGCGAGACAGGGTGAACACCGGGGAGCTGTTTTTT	CASRRDRVNTGELFF
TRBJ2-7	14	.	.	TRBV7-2	TGTGCCAGCAGCCCCTCCCCCGCGACCTACGAGCAGTACTTC	CASSPSPATYEQYF
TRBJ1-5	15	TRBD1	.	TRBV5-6	TGTGCCAGCAGCACGACAGGGGATAGCAATCAGCCCCAGCATTTT	CASSTTGDSNQPQHF
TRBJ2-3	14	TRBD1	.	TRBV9	TGTGCCAGCAGCACCAGGACAGGGCTGGATACGCAGTATTTT	CASSTRTGLDTQYF
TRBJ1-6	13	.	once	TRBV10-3	TGTGCCATCAGTGCGGGGGATAATTCACCCCTCCACTTT	CAISAGDNSPLHF
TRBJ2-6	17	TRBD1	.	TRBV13	TGTGCCAGCAGCCGGACAGGGGGCGCGTCTGGGGCCAACGTCCTGACTTTC	CASSRTGGASGANVLTF
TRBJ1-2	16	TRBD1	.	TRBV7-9	TGTGCCAGCAGCTTAAACCCCGGGACAGGGAACTATGGCTACACCTTC	CASSLNPGTGNYGYTF
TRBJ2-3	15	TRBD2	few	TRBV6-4	TGTGCCAGCTCACAGCGGGGGGGTTTTTCAGATACGCAGTATTTT	CASSQRGGFSDTQYF
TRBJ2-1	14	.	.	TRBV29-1	TGCAGCGTTCGACTGCGTCGTACCTACAATGAGCAGTTCTTC	CSVRLRRTYNEQFF
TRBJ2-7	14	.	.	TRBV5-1	TGCGCCAGCAGCTTGGAGGACCTAACCAACGAGCAGTACTTC	CASSLEDLTNEQYF
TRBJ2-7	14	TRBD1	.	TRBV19	TGTGCCAGTAGTAGAGCTACAGGGGCCTACGAGCAGTACTTC	CASSRATGAYEQYF
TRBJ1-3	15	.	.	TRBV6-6	TGTGCCAGCAGTTACCGCGGGGAAAGTGGAAACACCATATATTTT	CASSYRGESGNTIYF
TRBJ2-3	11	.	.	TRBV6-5	TGTGCCAGCAGTTCAACAGATACGCAGTATTTT	CASSSTDTQYF
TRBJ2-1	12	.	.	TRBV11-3	TGTGCCAGCAGCTTAGATAACAATGAGCAGTTCTTC	CASSLDNNEQFF
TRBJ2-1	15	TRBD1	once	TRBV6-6	TGTGCCAGCAGTTACTCAATCACAGGGGCTGGGGAGCAGTTCTTC	CASSYSITGAGEQFF
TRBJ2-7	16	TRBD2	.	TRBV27	TGTGCCAGCAGTTTACCGGGGGGACGGAAGGACTACGAGCAGTACTTC	CASSLPGGRKDYEQYF
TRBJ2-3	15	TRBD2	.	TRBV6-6	TGTGCCAGCAGTCGGCGGGAGGGGGGATTGGATACGCAGTATTTT	CASSRREGGLDTQYF
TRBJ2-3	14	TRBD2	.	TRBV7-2	TGTGCCGCGGGACTAGCGGGGGGGACAGATACGCAGTATTTT	CAAGLAGGTDTQYF
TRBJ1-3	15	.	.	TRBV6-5	TGTGCCAGCAGTTACCGGGGGATCTCTGGAAACACCATATATTTT	CASSYRGISGNTIYF
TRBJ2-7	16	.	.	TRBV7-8	TGTGCCAGCAGCTTAGAAGGCCAGCTTCCCTCCTACGAGCAGTACTTC	CASSLEGQLPSYEQYF
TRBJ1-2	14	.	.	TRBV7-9	TGTGCCAGCAGCAATAACCGCGGGGCAGCCGGCTACACCTTC	CASSNNRGAAGYTF
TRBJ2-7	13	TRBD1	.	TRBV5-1	TGCGCCAGCAGCCTCGGACAGGACTACGAGCAGTACTTC	CASSLGQDYEQYF
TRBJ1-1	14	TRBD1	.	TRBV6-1	TGTGCCAGCAAGGGACAGGGGGATAACACTGAAGCTTTCTTT	CASKGQGDNTEAFF
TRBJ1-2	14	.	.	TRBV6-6	TGTGCCAGCAGTTACAGGTCGGCTAACTATGGCTACACCTTC	CASSYRSANYGYTF
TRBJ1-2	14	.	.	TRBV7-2	TGTGCCAGCAGCTTAGGAAACAGGAACTATGGCTACACCTTC	CASSLGNRNYGYTF
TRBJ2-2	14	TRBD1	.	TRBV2	TGTGCCAGCAGTGAGGACAGGGGTCTCGGGGAGCTGTTTTTT	CASSEDRGLGELFF
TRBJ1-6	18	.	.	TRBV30	TGTGCCTGGAGCCATCGGGGGGCTTTGGGGTCCTATAATTCACCCCTCCACTTT	CAWSHRGALGSYNSPLHF
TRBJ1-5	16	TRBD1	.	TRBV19	TGTGCCAGTAGCCTAAGAGGGACAGGGGCCAATCAGCCCCAGCATTTT	CASSLRGTGANQPQHF
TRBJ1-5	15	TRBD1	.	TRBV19	TGTGCCAGTAGTCTTGACAGGGGTGGCAATCAGCCCCAGCATTTT	CASSLDRGGNQPQHF
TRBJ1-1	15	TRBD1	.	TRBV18	TGTGCCAGCTCAACTCAGGGGGCCTCGAACACTGAAGCTTTCTTT	CASSTQGASNTEAFF
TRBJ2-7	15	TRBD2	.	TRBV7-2	TGTGCCAGCAGTCGACTAGCGGGGGACACGTACGAGCAGTACTTC	CASSRLAGDTYEQYF
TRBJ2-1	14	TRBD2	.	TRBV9	TGTGCCAGCAACCGAGCGGGAGCCTTCGATGAGCAGTTCTTC	CASNRAGAFDEQFF
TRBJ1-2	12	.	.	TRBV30	TGTGCCTGGAGCCCGGGACCGTATGGCTACACCTTC	CAWSPGPYGYTF
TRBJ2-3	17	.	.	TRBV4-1	TGCGCCAGCAGCCAAGTTCTGTTGAGCGCTAGCACAGATACGCAGTATTTT	CASSQVLLSASTDTQYF
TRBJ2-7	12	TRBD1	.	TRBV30	TGTGCCTGGTTATACAGGGGGAGCGAGCAGTACTTC	CAWLYRGSEQYF
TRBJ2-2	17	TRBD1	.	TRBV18	TGTGCCAGCTCACCATCCGTTCCGGGACAGGGGGCCGGGGAGCTGTTTTTT	CASSPSVPGQGAGELFF
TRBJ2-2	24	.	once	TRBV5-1	TGCGCCAGCAGCTGGGCGAGGAGACCGCGTGCCGGGACACCGTACACCGCGAACACCGGGGAGCTGTTTTTT	CASSWARRPRAGTPYTANTGELFF